The next 18 T cell receptor beta chains were all read from a single sample in a study of T cells after yellow fever vaccination. TCRdb reprocessed the 5' RACE reads via MiXCR and lists one record per CDR3 protein. The table shows some 500,000 distinct CDR3 sequences, with less than 15% occurring only once. Sequencing was performed on PBMCs, taken on the day of the yellow fever booster vaccination. The receptor source for this set is a man in his thirties or forties who received the YFV17D yellow fever vaccine.

This clonotype has just a few counts. The chain uses TRBV6-1 and TRBJ2-6; D assignment may be TRBD1 or TRBD2 (5 bases each). The CDR3 extends over 16 amino acids. Trimming shortened V by 7 bases and J by 0 bases, and 13 bases separated the two germline ends. CDR1 is MNHNS and CDR2 is SASEGT in the germline V gene. The CDR3 loop reads CASKGTPPSGANVLTF. The DNA for the CDR3 is TGTGCCAGCAAGGGGACCCCTCCCTCTGGGGCCAACGTCCTGACTTTC.

This clonotype has only a few counts. This chain joins TRBV11-2 and TRBJ2-7; D is unresolved. The V end lost 3 bases, the J end lost 3 bases, and 9 bases lay between the germline ends. Germline V gene lookup returns CDR1 SGHAT and CDR2 FQNNGV. The CDR3 is made up of 13 amino acids. This CDR3 reads CASSLQAYYEQYF. The CDR3 nucleotides read TGTGCCAGCAGCTTGCAGGCATACTACGAGCAGTACTTC.

This rearrangement joins TRBV4-3 to TRBJ2-1; no clear D. Trimming took off 0 bases at V and 5 bases at J, with 11 bases between the two ends. The CDR3 runs to 15 residues. Germline loops: CDR1 LGHNA, CDR2 YSLEER. CDR3 region: CASSQDLNRDNEQFF. The CDR3 DNA is TGCGCCAGCAGCCAAGATCTTAACAGAGACAATGAGCAGTTCTTC.

For this clonotype: The junction and the germline gene differ at one end; a read error may be behind it. The chain recombines TRBV5-5 with TRBJ2-6; D not resolved. Germline V gene lookup returns CDR1 SGHKS and CDR2 YYEKEE (reference sequence). The CDR3 has 13 amino acids. The CDR3 loop reads CASSLSVANVLTF. DNA of the CDR3: TGTGCCAGCAGCTTGTCTGTGGCCAACGTCCTGACTTTC.

This clonotype showed up many times. The rearrangement joins TRBV4-2 to TRBJ2-5; D remains unclear. The CDR3 runs 15 residues. In germline, CDR1 is LGHNA, CDR2 YNFKEQ. V was clipped by 1 base and J by 2 bases, with 11 bases between them. CDR3 region: CASSQGMGIQETQYF. The CDR3 nucleotides are TGTGCCAGCAGCCAAGGGATGGGGATTCAAGAGACCCAGTACTTC.

Only a few counts were recorded for this clonotype. The chain employs TRBV20-1 and TRBJ1-1, with no clear D. Trimming left V 6 bases short and J 0 bases short, with 8 bases between. From germline, CDR1 is DFQATT and CDR2 SNEGSKA (reference sequence). The CDR3 loop spans 12 amino acids. DNA of the CDR3: TGCAGTGCCGAAAAAATGAACACTGAAGCTTTCTTT. Translation gives CSAEKMNTEAFF.

This clonotype was counted between two and nine times. This rearrangement joins TRBV12-5 to TRBJ2-7, with TRBD1 as a possible D gene (5 bases). Trimming removed 0 bases from V and 0 bases from J, with 21 bases in between. The CDR3 consists of 19 residues. In germline, CDR1 is LGHNT, CDR2 FRNRAP. CDR3 nucleotide sequence: TGTGCTAGTGGTTTGGTACGGTTGCTACCGACAGCCGGCTCCTACGAGCAGTACTTC. It is translated as CASGLVRLLPTAGSYEQYF.

V and J are TRBV30 and TRBJ2-2; tentatively, D is TRBD2 (5 bases). Germline loops: CDR1 GTSNPN, CDR2 SVGIG (reference sequence). Trimming shortened V by 1 base and J by 13 bases, and 13 bases separated the two germline ends. The CDR3 is 12 amino acids. CDR3 DNA: TGTGCCTGGAGTGCAGGAGGTTCGGCGCTGTTTTTT. Protein product: CAWSAGGSALFF.

This clonotype was observed a handful of times. The J gene is TRBJ1-6, the V gene TRBV20-1; no clear D. Germline values: CDR1 DFQATT, CDR2 SNEGSKA (reference sequence). The CDR3 contains 11 residues. V gave up 4 bases and J gave up 9 bases, with 7 bases separating them. The CDR3 coding sequence is TGCAGTGCTATCTCTCGTTCACCCCTCCACTTT. Protein product: CSAISRSPLHF.

Details on this clonotype: Possible read error: a much larger clone is one base away. The V and J genes are TRBV20-1 and TRBJ1-1; 10 nucleotides align to TRBD1. Trimming removed 5 bases from V and 8 bases from J; junction bases left unmatched: 11. CDR3 length: 14 amino acids. The V gene's germline CDR1 is DFQATT and CDR2 SNEGSKA (reference sequence). The CDR3 bases are TGCAGTGCTTTACACGGACAGGGGGGATCGGAAGCTTTCTTT. It encodes CSALHGQGGSEAFF.

In this sample, this clonotype turned up a few times. The chain combines TRBV11-3 with TRBJ2-3, with 8 positions matching TRBD1. The germline gives CDR1 SGHNT, CDR2 YENEEA. With V trimmed by 5 bases and J by 1 base, 11 bases remained unmatched. The CDR3 totals 17 residues. In DNA form, the CDR3 reads TGTGCCAGCAGCAAAGGTTACGGACAGGGCGGCACAGATACGCAGTATTTT. It specifies CASSKGYGQGGTDTQYF.

The chain has TRBV11-1 and TRBJ2-6; a possible D gene is TRBD2 (5 bases). Trimming removed 6 bases at V and 0 bases at J, with 18 bases between. CDR1 is SGHAT and CDR2 is FQDESV in the germline V gene (reference sequence). This CDR3 is 18 amino acids long. The CDR3 coding sequence is TGTGCCAGCAGTAAGGAGGCAGAGAGACCCTCTGGGGCCAACGTCCTGACTTTC. It specifies CASSKEAERPSGANVLTF.

The CDR3 is CAISESAQQETQYF. The CDR3 nucleotides read TGTGCCATCAGTGAGTCGGCGCAGCAAGAGACCCAGTACTTC. The genes are TRBV10-3 and TRBJ2-5; no reliable D call. The CDR3 length is 14 residues. Germline lookup yields CDR1 ENHRY and CDR2 SYGVKD. V was cut by 0 bases and J by 2 bases, with 7 bases left in between.

This chain joins TRBV18 and TRBJ1-4, with no clear D. Per germline, CDR1 KGHSH and CDR2 LQKENI. Trimming left V 6 bases short and J 8 bases short, with 10 bases between. This CDR3 has 12 residues. CDR3 protein: CASSPTLEKLFF. In DNA form, the CDR3 reads TGTGCCAGCTCCCCGACTCTAGAAAAACTGTTTTTT.

V and J are TRBV20-1 and TRBJ1-2; D ambiguous. The CDR3 runs to 11 residues. Germline CDR1 reads DFQATT; CDR2 reads SNEGSKA (reference sequence). Deletions cut 2 bases from V and 8 bases from J, with 9 bases between. The CDR3 here is CSARPTEGYTF. CDR3 bases: TGCAGTGCTAGACCGACTGAGGGCTACACCTTC.

The V call is TRBV28, the J call TRBJ1-2, with 9 bases identical to TRBD1. The length of the CDR3 is 13 residues. Germline V lookup: CDR1 MDHEN, CDR2 SYDVKM. V dropped 5 bases and J dropped 8; count of bases not matched to a gene: 6. CDR3 protein: CASSTNRGRGYTF. The CDR3 DNA is TGTGCCAGCAGTACCAACAGGGGGCGAGGCTACACCTTC.

The genes are TRBV10-3 and TRBJ1-1; no clear D. The germline V gene encodes CDR1 ENHRY and CDR2 SYGVKD. The CDR3 has 12 residues. The V end lost 5 bases, the J end lost 1 base, and 5 bases lay between the germline ends. The DNA of the CDR3 is TGTGCCATCAGTCGGGAGAACACTGAAGCTTTCTTT. This sequence encodes CAISRENTEAFF.

Comments on this clonotype: At one end, the junction sequence differs from germline, possibly due to a read error. The chain combines TRBV5-1 with TRBJ2-5; D call uncertain. Germline V gene sequence: CDR1 SGHRS, CDR2 YFSETQ. CDR3 length: 13 amino acids. The CDR3 protein is CASSVDTEEAQYF. The CDR3 nucleotides are TGCGCCAGCAGCGTTGACACAGAAGAGGCCCAGTACTTC.